The present entry profiles one T cell receptor beta chain with its context. The source of the sample is a study of response to subunit inactivated influenza vaccine. The CDR3 runs 14 residues. V gave up 1 base and J gave up 8 bases, with 11 bases separating them. From germline, CDR1 is LGHDT and CDR2 YNNKEL (reference sequence). TCRdb independently ran MiXCR on the RT-PCR reads; one entry per CDR3 protein. This sample yields 550,000 to 600,000 distinct CDR3 sequences, of which 10% to 15% are seen a single time; more than 8.5% belongs to the top ten. This TCR came from a man in his fifties or sixties who received an inactivated influenza vaccine. This chain uses TRBV3-1 with TRBJ2-2; perhaps TRBD1 as D (5 bases). The sequencing used PBMCs from blood, collected on the day of vaccination. The CDR3 bases are TGTGCCAGCAGCCAAGGGCGACAGTTGGGGGAGCTGTTTTTT. Translated: CASSQGRQLGELFF.